The rows below give T cell receptor beta chains drawn from one sample of a study of post-analysis software for immune sequencing data. Each CDR3 protein is one row after TCRdb ran MiXCR on the PCR reads. The data show a few hundred thousand distinct CDR3 sequences, with 30% to 45% seen just once and under 5.5% held by the top ten. The sequenced material came from blood. These receptors were obtained from a girl aged 10-17 years with multiple sclerosis. CDR3s include the opening cysteine and the closing phenylalanine or tryptophan. The D gene is left open where the match is weak. Clone size is not always given. Where it is, it says once, few, many or a class for expanded clones.

clone size: many
J gene: TRBJ1-4
D gene: .
V gene: TRBV7-9
CDR3 DNA: TGTGCCAGCACCCTCGGAGTCTCTAATGAAAAACTGTTTTTT
CDR3 protein: CASTLGVSNEKLFF

clone size: .
J gene: TRBJ2-1
D gene: .
V gene: TRBV24-1
CDR3 DNA: TGTGCCACCAGTGATGGACAGCGAGACTACAATGAGCAGTTCTTC
CDR3 protein: CATSDGQRDYNEQFF

clone size: many
J gene: TRBJ1-2
D gene: .
V gene: TRBV27
CDR3 DNA: TGTGCCAGCAGATCAGGGTTTGGCTACACCTTC
CDR3 protein: CASRSGFGYTF

clone size: .
J gene: TRBJ1-2
D gene: .
V gene: TRBV9
CDR3 DNA: TGTGCCAGCAGCGTAGATATAGCGGGGGCAGACTATGGCTACACCTTC
CDR3 protein: CASSVDIAGADYGYTF

clone size: .
J gene: TRBJ2-7
D gene: .
V gene: TRBV20-1
CDR3 DNA: TGCAGTGCTAGAGATCTGCAGGGTTTCATCTACGAGCAGTACTTC
CDR3 protein: CSARDLQGFIYEQYF

clone size: few
J gene: TRBJ2-7
D gene: TRBD1
V gene: TRBV12-3/TRBV12-4
CDR3 DNA: TGTGCCAGCAGTTTACGAACAGGGGCAGGCTACGAGCAGTACTTC
CDR3 protein: CASSLRTGAGYEQYF

clone size: .
J gene: TRBJ2-5
D gene: .
V gene: TRBV7-3
CDR3 DNA: TGTGCCAGCAGCTTAGGGATAGGAGAGAAAGAGACCCAGTACTTC
CDR3 protein: CASSLGIGEKETQYF

clone size: .
J gene: TRBJ2-7
D gene: .
V gene: TRBV6-2/TRBV6-3
CDR3 DNA: TGTGCCAGCAGCCGGGTGTCAGAGGAGCAGTACTTC
CDR3 protein: CASSRVSEEQYF

clone size: .
J gene: TRBJ1-6
D gene: .
V gene: TRBV5-1
CDR3 DNA: TGCGCCAGCAGCCCGGTGATGAATTCGCCCCTCCACTTT
CDR3 protein: CASSPVMNSPLHF

clone size: .
J gene: TRBJ1-1
D gene: .
V gene: TRBV27
CDR3 DNA: TGTGCCAGCAGTTGGGGAACAAGGACTGAAGCTTTCTTT
CDR3 protein: CASSWGTRTEAFF

clone size: .
J gene: TRBJ2-5
D gene: TRBD2
V gene: TRBV14
CDR3 DNA: TGTGCCAGCAGCCAAGGAATAACTAGCGGAAGTTACCAAGAGACCCAGTACTTC
CDR3 protein: CASSQGITSGSYQETQYF

clone size: few
J gene: TRBJ2-7
D gene: TRBD2
V gene: TRBV28
CDR3 DNA: TGTGCCAGCAGTTCTACTAGCGGGGGCCACAATGAGCAGTACTTC
CDR3 protein: CASSSTSGGHNEQYF

clone size: many
J gene: TRBJ2-1
D gene: TRBD2
V gene: TRBV7-9
CDR3 DNA: TGTGCCAGCAGCCCCGACTCGGCTAGCGGGATTTACAATGAGCAGTTCTTC
CDR3 protein: CASSPDSASGIYNEQFF

clone size: many
J gene: TRBJ1-2
D gene: .
V gene: TRBV4-1
CDR3 DNA: TGCGCCAGCAGCCAAGACCCGGGACGGGGCTATGGCTACACCTTC
CDR3 protein: CASSQDPGRGYGYTF

clone size: .
J gene: TRBJ1-1
D gene: .
V gene: TRBV6-5
CDR3 DNA: TGTGCCAGCAGTCGGGGCCGGGCAGCTTTCTTT
CDR3 protein: CASSRGRAAFF

clone size: .
J gene: TRBJ2-1
D gene: .
V gene: TRBV30
CDR3 DNA: TGTGCCTGGATGGCAGACAGTTACAATGAGCAGTTCTTC
CDR3 protein: CAWMADSYNEQFF

clone size: many
J gene: TRBJ2-1
D gene: TRBD2
V gene: TRBV7-2
CDR3 DNA: TGTGCCAGCACGACTAGCGGGGGCTTCAATGAGCAGTTCTTC
CDR3 protein: CASTTSGGFNEQFF